What follows are 32 T cell receptor beta chains derived from one specimen sequenced in a study of CXCR3-negative and CXCR3-positive naive CD8 T cells. Broader study findings: CXCR3-positive naive cells had more hydrophobic TRB CDR3s than CXCR3-negative naive cells.

With UMI labels, 5' RACE was used to prepare the TRB cDNA libraries. One entry per CDR3 protein, without DNA, is what TCRdb gives after re-calling the 5' RACE reads. This sample's table reports 55,000 to 75,000 distinct CDR3 sequences. The antigens for these receptors are not known. Sequenced sample: naive CXCR3+ CD8+ T cells from blood. Described subset: CD45RO-CCR7+CD27+CD95- naive CD8+ T cells expressing CXCR3 (TNR3+). The source is a human donor in good health. Some clones in this sample may be carry-over from other donors' samples.

CDR3 residues: CASSQDLMGVSGNTIYF. The rearrangement uses TRBV4-3 and TRBJ1-3; TCRdb's D call of TRBD1 is untestable without DNA. CDR1 is LGHNA and CDR2 is YSLEER in the germline V gene. This CDR3 has 17 residues.

The CDR3 reads CASSFKGEANYGYTF. J is TRBJ1-2 and V is TRBV28. Looked up from germline, CDR1 is MDHEN and CDR2 is SYDVKM. The length of the CDR3 is 15 residues.

The gene calls are TRBV6-4 and TRBJ2-1; TCRdb reports TRBD2, a call that lacks DNA to check it against. The germline V gene has CDR1 MRHNA and CDR2 SNTAGT. This CDR3 spans 14 amino acids. CDR3 amino acids: CASSDLAGGNEQFF.

The V call is TRBV12-3 or TRBV12-4, the J call TRBJ2-1. This CDR3 has 14 residues. CDR3 sequence: CASSFMGFYNEQFF.

This chain links TRBV29-1 with TRBJ2-1; TCRdb designates TRBD1, a call that cannot be tested without DNA. Germline V gene sequence: CDR1 SQVTM, CDR2 ANQGSEA. The CDR3 totals 16 residues. The CDR3 loop is CSSLGDYGGAGNEQFF.

V and J are TRBV7-9 and TRBJ2-1; lacking DNA, the TRBD1 call made by TCRdb goes unchecked. Germline assignment: CDR1 SEHNR and CDR2 FQNEAQ (reference sequence). The CDR3 runs 17 residues. CDR3 loop: CASSFTEQVFSYNEQFF.

The rearrangement uses TRBV4-3 and TRBJ2-1; the D gene TCRdb calls, TRBD1, cannot be checked with no DNA. This CDR3 spans 16 amino acids. Germline V CDR1 and CDR2: LGHNA, YSLEER. CDR3 sequence: CASSQDIPGGYNEQFF.

This rearrangement joins TRBV5-6 to TRBJ2-2; absent DNA, TCRdb's TRBD1 call cannot be checked. From germline, CDR1 is SGHDT and CDR2 YYEEEE. This CDR3 is built from 17 residues. The chain's CDR3 is CASSSRWGRRVSGELFF.

The chain carries TRBV5-1 and TRBJ1-1; with no DNA, the TCRdb D assignment of TRBD1 cannot be verified. This CDR3 has 15 residues. Germline lookup yields CDR1 SGHRS and CDR2 YFSETQ. The CDR3 region is CASSLWAGASTEAFF.

The gene calls are TRBV9 and TRBJ1-1; checking the TCRdb D call of TRBD1 is not possible without DNA. Germline V gene lookup returns CDR1 SGDLS and CDR2 YYNGEE. The CDR3 is 14 amino acids. The CDR3 protein is CASSPGQEYTEAFF.

The CDR3 sequence: CAISEGGEYYGYTF. V and J are TRBV10-3 and TRBJ1-2; TCRdb picks TRBD1, but there is no DNA to check that call. Germline V gene lookup returns CDR1 ENHRY and CDR2 SYGVKD. The CDR3 is 14 amino acids.

The gene calls are TRBV24-1 and TRBJ1-1; the D gene TCRdb calls, TRBD1, cannot be checked with no DNA. Germline V CDR1 and CDR2: KGHDR, SFDVKD. The CDR3 has 19 amino acids. The CDR3 protein is CATSDLHPQGARLNTEAFF.

J is TRBJ2-2 and V is TRBV12-3 or TRBV12-4; the D gene TCRdb calls, TRBD1, cannot be checked with no DNA. The CDR3 totals 15 residues. CDR3 amino acids: CASTRPQGFAGELFF.

The chain is built from TRBV6-5 and TRBJ2-7; TCRdb reports TRBD1, a call that lacks DNA to check it against. Germline-derived CDR1 and CDR2 are MNHEY and SVGAGI. There are 16 residues in the CDR3. CDR3 residues: CASSVRAGGSSYEQYF.

CDR3 residues: CASSSDLSYEQYF. The rearrangement uses TRBV6-2 or TRBV6-3 and TRBJ2-7; TCRdb proposes TRBD2, but this gene call is untestable without DNA. The CDR3 contains 13 residues. Germline CDR1 reads MNHEY; CDR2 reads SVGEGT.

This rearrangement joins TRBV15 to TRBJ2-7. The CDR3 loop spans 14 amino acids. Looked up from germline, CDR1 is LNHNV and CDR2 is YYDKDF (reference sequence). The CDR3 loop reads CATSRDINPYEQYF. The entire variable domain, with the rest obtained from reference TRBV15 and TRBJ2-7, is as follows: DAMVIQNPRYQVTQFGKPVTLSCSQTLNHNVMYWYQQKSSQAPKLLFHYYDKDFNNEADTPDNFQSRRPNTSFCFLDIRSPGLGDTAMYLCATSRDINPYEQYFGPGTRLTVT.

This chain links TRBV5-1 with TRBJ2-7. Germline V gene data show CDR1 as SGHRS and CDR2 as YFSETQ. The CDR3 loop spans 14 amino acids. CDR3 sequence: CASSLRDKAYEQYF.

The J gene is TRBJ1-1, the V gene TRBV27; TCRdb names TRBD1, which stays unverified in the absence of DNA. From germline, CDR1 is MNHEY and CDR2 SMNVEV (reference sequence). This CDR3 spans 13 amino acids. The CDR3 protein is CASSLGGRTEAFF.

V usage is TRBV15 and J usage is TRBJ1-3. Germline CDR1 and CDR2: LNHNV and YYDKDF (reference sequence). The CDR3 has 15 residues. The CDR3 reads CATSISSQAGNTIYF.

The J gene is TRBJ2-3, the V gene TRBV7-8; TCRdb calls TRBD1, which cannot be checked without DNA. The CDR3 is made up of 18 amino acids. Germline V gene data show CDR1 as SGHVS and CDR2 as FQNEAQ. CDR3 in amino acids: CASSLDRVGGLAADTQYF.

The chain employs TRBV12-3 or TRBV12-4 and TRBJ2-1; TCRdb's assignment of TRBD1 cannot be checked, as there is no DNA. The CDR3 is 16 amino acids. CDR3 in amino acids: CASSPGGDRSYNEQFF.

The genes are TRBV2 and TRBJ2-7; with no DNA, the TCRdb D assignment of TRBD2 cannot be verified. The CDR3 has 18 residues. Germline V gives CDR1 SNHLY, CDR2 FYNNEI. This chain's CDR3 is CASRTGLAGGESTYEQYF.

The V and J genes are TRBV12-3 or TRBV12-4 and TRBJ1-5. The length of the CDR3 is 14 residues. This chain's CDR3 is CASSLEGMYQPQHF.

CDR3 sequence reads: CATSTRQDPYEQYF. The chain recombines TRBV15 with TRBJ2-7. CDR1 LNHNV and CDR2 YYDKDF come from the germline V gene (reference sequence). The CDR3 loop spans 14 amino acids.

The CDR3 region is CASSEAPGLYGYTF. The chain is built from TRBV2 and TRBJ1-2. The germline gives CDR1 SNHLY, CDR2 FYNNEI. This CDR3 has 14 residues.

The chain employs TRBV7-8 and TRBJ2-1. The CDR3 consists of 11 residues. Germline V lookup: CDR1 SGHVS, CDR2 FQNEAQ. The chain's CDR3 is CASSPMREQFF.

Here the CDR3 reads CASSLDEKLFF. This chain connects TRBV4-2 to TRBJ1-4. Germline V gene lookup returns CDR1 LGHNA and CDR2 YNFKEQ. The CDR3 has 11 amino acids.

The V call is TRBV6-5, the J call TRBJ2-7; TCRdb's D call of TRBD1 is untestable without DNA. The CDR3 consists of 15 residues. Germline assignment: CDR1 MNHEY and CDR2 SVGAGI. Here the CDR3 reads CASSYQQGIDYEQYF.

The chain couples TRBV18 to TRBJ2-1; TCRdb selects TRBD2, and the lack of DNA leaves this call unchecked. The CDR3 consists of 13 residues. CDR1 and CDR2 from the germline V gene are KGHSH and LQKENI. CDR3 amino acids: CASSRLSRPEQFF.

The chain joins TRBV19 to TRBJ1-2; the D call from TCRdb, TRBD1, cannot be confirmed without DNA. Germline V CDR1 and CDR2: LNHDA, SQIVND (reference sequence). The CDR3 sequence is 17 residues long. CDR3: CASSRSGTGENLYGYTF.

The chain has TRBV7-6 and TRBJ2-3. CDR3 length: 18 residues. Per the germline V gene, CDR1 is SGHVS and CDR2 is FNYEAQ. The CDR3 reads CASSLGPGTATLTDTRYF.

The chain couples TRBV19 to TRBJ2-1; the D call of TRBD1 rests on TCRdb alone, since no DNA is present to check it. The germline V gene encodes CDR1 LNHDA and CDR2 SQIVND (reference sequence). The CDR3 spans 16 residues. The CDR3 sequence is CASSIYSLGGYNEQFF. Complete variable domain (other parts from reference TRBV19 and TRBJ2-1): DGGITQSPKYLFRKEGQNVTLSCEQNLNHDAMYWYRQDPGQGLRLIYYSQIVNDFQKGDIAEGYSVSREKKESFPLTVTSAQKNPTAFYLCASSIYSLGGYNEQFFGPGTRLTVL.